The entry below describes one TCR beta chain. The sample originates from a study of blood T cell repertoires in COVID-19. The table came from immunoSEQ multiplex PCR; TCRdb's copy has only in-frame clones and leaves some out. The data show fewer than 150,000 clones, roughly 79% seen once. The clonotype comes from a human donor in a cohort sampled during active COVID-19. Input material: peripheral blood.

The CDR3 nucleotides are TGTGCCAGCAGCCCCCCCTCCGTAACTACGGGGATAGCTGGAAACACCATATATTTT. Encoded protein: CASSPPSVTTGIAGNTIYF. This chain joins TRBV3-1 (or the pseudogene TRBV3-2) and TRBJ1-3; D gene ambiguous. Germline CDR1 LGHDT, CDR2 YNNKEL (reference sequence). This CDR3 comprises 19 residues. V lost 4 bases and J lost 2, with 24 bases in between.